This passage covers 29 T cell receptor beta chains from one sample sequenced in a study of cytomegalovirus exposure and HLA in healthy donors. The PCR made use of 60 Vbeta and 13 Jbeta primers. Only in-frame clones appear in the TCRdb table, and some are missing; sequencing was by immunoSEQ multiplex PCR. The sample holds 100,000 to 150,000 clones, roughly 82% seen once. The source material was PBMCs. The source is a woman aged 60-75 years in good health and CMV-seropositive.

The chain links TRBV7-9 to TRBJ1-2; TRBD1 aligns across 7 bases. The CDR3 is made up of 13 amino acids. V was pared by 5 bases and J by 8 bases, with 8 bases of the junction left unmatched. Germline CDR1 SEHNR, CDR2 FQNEAQ (reference sequence). The CDR3 nucleotides read TGTGCCAGCAGCCCGACAGGGAGTGTGGGCTACACCTTC. It codes for CASSPTGSVGYTF.

This clone showed up just a few times. The chain links TRBV5-1 to TRBJ2-1; 12 nucleotides align to TRBD2. The germline CDR1 and CDR2 sequences are SGHRS and YFSETQ. Germline trimming cut 7 bases from V and 8 bases from J; bases unmatched to any gene: 10. The CDR3 runs 15 residues. Written as DNA, the CDR3 is TGCGCCAGCCGTCGACTAGCGGGAGATCGGGATGAGCAGTTCTTC. The encoded protein is CASRRLAGDRDEQFF.

The sample holds a few counts of this clone. The V gene is TRBV7-3, the J gene TRBJ2-5; no definite D call. Trimming stripped 2 bases from V and 4 bases from J, with 8 bases between. CDR3 size: 13 residues. From germline, CDR1 is SGHTA and CDR2 FQGTGA. The CDR3 spells CASSLQFGETQYF. For the CDR3, the DNA is TGTGCCAGCAGCTTACAATTCGGAGAGACCCAGTACTTC. Using reference TRBV7-3 and TRBJ2-5 for the parts outside the CDR3, the full variable domain is GAGVSQTPSNKVTEKGKYVELRCDPISGHTALYWYRQSLGQGPEFLIYFQGTGAADDSGLPNDRFFAVRPEGSVSTLKIQRTERGDSAVYLCASSLQFGETQYFGPGTRLLVL.

This clone turned up a few times. V gene TRBV29-1 combines with J gene TRBJ1-1; a possible D gene is TRBD1 (6 bases). The germline CDR1 and CDR2 sequences are SQVTM and ANQGSEA. The CDR3 spans 13 residues. Trimming removed 7 bases from V and 0 bases from J, with 12 bases in between. The CDR3 sequence is CSARGTVNTEAFF. The CDR3 bases are TGCAGCGCTAGGGGGACGGTGAACACTGAAGCTTTCTTT.

The CDR3 region is CAISRESAPTNEKLFF. Written as DNA, the CDR3 is TGTGCCATCAGTCGGGAGAGTGCGCCGACGAATGAAAAACTGTTTTTT. This chain connects TRBV10-3 to TRBJ1-4; no definite D call. Germline CDR1 reads ENHRY; CDR2 reads SYGVKD. The CDR3 is 16 residues long. V lost 5 bases and J 5 bases, leaving 18 bases between the germline ends.

On this clone itself: The junction and the germline gene differ at one end; a read error may be behind it. The chain joins TRBV7-9 to TRBJ1-2; no clear D. The CDR3 is 18 amino acids. Germline CDR1 reads SEHNR; CDR2 reads FQNEAQ (reference sequence). Here the CDR3 reads CSSSAGKKGPSVVYGYTF. CDR3 sequence (DNA): TGTTCCAGCAGCGCCGGGAAAAAAGGGCCTTCGGTGGTCTATGGCTACACCTTC.

This chain joins TRBV4-2 and TRBJ2-6, with D tentatively TRBD1 (6 bases). V lost 0 bases, J lost 1 base, and 7 bases lay in between. The CDR3 is made up of 16 amino acids. Germline-derived CDR1 and CDR2 are LGHNA and YNFKEQ. CDR3 sequence (DNA): TGTGCCAGCAGCCAAGAAACAGGGTCTGGGGCCAACGTCCTGACTTTC. Its translation is CASSQETGSGANVLTF.

V usage is TRBV6-5 and J usage is TRBJ2-6, with TRBD1 matching over 8 bases. Germline CDR1 and CDR2: MNHEY and SVGAGI. Trimming cost V 8 bases and J 6 bases; bases outside gene matches: 9. The CDR3 runs 15 residues. The CDR3 is CASRKTGALANVLTF. The CDR3 region has the DNA TGTGCCAGCCGAAAGACAGGGGCTTTGGCCAACGTCCTGACTTTC.

V usage is TRBV7-2 and J usage is TRBJ1-5; TRBD1 is a possible D gene (5 bases). CDR1 is SGHTA and CDR2 is FQGNSA in the germline V gene. V gave up 4 bases and J gave up 6 bases, with 13 bases separating them. CDR3 length equals 14 residues. The CDR3 DNA reads as TGTGCCAGCAGCTCGGAGGGACCCATTCAGCCCCAGCATTTT. Protein: CASSSEGPIQPQHF.

This clone rates as medium-sized (0.01 to 0.1%). The V and J genes are TRBV6-1 and TRBJ2-1; D is undetermined. The CDR3 extends over 15 amino acids. Germline V lookup: CDR1 MNHNS, CDR2 SASEGT. Trimming took 2 bases from V and 3 from J, leaving 11 bases between them. In DNA form, the CDR3 reads TGTGCCAGCAGTGAATCGACGGGTGACTACAATGAGCAGTTCTTC. Amino acids: CASSESTGDYNEQFF.

The chain combines TRBV5-1 with TRBJ2-5; possible D gene TRBD2, 6 bases. CDR1 and CDR2 from the germline V gene are SGHRS and YFSETQ. The CDR3 spans 14 residues. The V end lost 2 bases, the J end lost 4 bases, and 12 bases lay between the germline ends. The CDR3 protein is CASSLAASVETQYF. The CDR3 DNA follows: TGCGCCAGCAGCTTAGCGGCTAGCGTAGAGACCCAGTACTTC.

The chain carries TRBV7-3 and TRBJ2-5; 10 bases map to TRBD1. With 5 bases clipped from V and 6 bases from J, the junction kept 6 bases outside the gene matches. This CDR3 is built from 14 residues. In germline, CDR1 is SGHTA, CDR2 FQGTGA. For the CDR3, the DNA is TGTGCCAGCAGCCTCGGGACAGGGGAAAAGACCCAGTACTTC. Its protein is CASSLGTGEKTQYF.

The gene calls are TRBV9 and TRBJ2-3; possible D gene TRBD2, 6 bases. CDR1 is SGDLS, CDR2 YYNGEE, per germline. The CDR3 length is 18 residues. V was cut by 4 bases and J by 2 bases, with 23 bases left in between. The CDR3 coding sequence is TGTGCCAGCAGCCTCTTGGAGGGGCAACCGACCCCCACAGATACGCAGTATTTT. Residues: CASSLLEGQPTPTDTQYF.

In this sample, this clone turned up once. The rearrangement uses TRBV5-6 and TRBJ1-1; D unresolved. Germline loops: CDR1 SGHDT, CDR2 YYEEEE. CDR3 length equals 13 residues. Trimming removed 3 bases from V and 1 base from J, with 7 bases in between. The CDR3 sequence: CASSSSGNTEAFF. CDR3 DNA: TGTGCCAGCAGCTCGAGTGGGAACACTGAAGCTTTCTTT.

The chain joins TRBV27 to TRBJ2-5; 9 bases match TRBD1. The CDR3 consists of 15 residues. CDR1 is MNHEY, CDR2 SMNVEV, per germline (reference sequence). V was clipped by 5 bases and J by 3 bases; unmatched bases: 7. CDR3: CASSPGTGLEETQYF. The CDR3 coding sequence is TGTGCCAGCAGTCCCGGGACAGGGTTGGAAGAGACCCAGTACTTC.

V is TRBV2 and J is TRBJ2-2, with unresolved D. Germline CDR1 is SNHLY and CDR2 is FYNNEI. This CDR3 comprises 14 residues. Trimming stripped 7 bases from V and 0 bases from J, with 9 bases between. The DNA of the CDR3 is TGTGCCAGCACGCCCGGGTCGAACACCGGGGAGCTGTTTTTT. As protein: CASTPGSNTGELFF.

V is TRBV13 and J is TRBJ1-2; 10 bases agree with TRBD1. Germline CDR1 reads PRHDT; CDR2 reads FYEKMQ (reference sequence). The CDR3 totals 16 residues. The ends lost 5 bases at V and 4 bases at J; junction bases unmatched: 10. The CDR3 sequence is CASSIYPGTGAYGYTF. In DNA, the CDR3 is TGTGCCAGCAGCATATACCCCGGGACAGGGGCCTATGGCTACACCTTC.

The V gene is TRBV4-2, the J gene TRBJ2-3; possibly TRBD2 for D (5 bases). CDR1 and CDR2 (germline): LGHNA, YNFKEQ. V gave up 0 bases and J gave up 4 bases, with 11 bases separating them. This CDR3 comprises 15 residues. The CDR3 coding sequence is TGTGCCAGCAGCCAAGATTACGGGGTCGCAGATACGCAGTATTTT. It codes for CASSQDYGVADTQYF.

The gene calls are TRBV28 and TRBJ1-3; TRBD1 aligns across 9 bases. Trimming removed 4 bases from V and 2 bases from J; junction bases left unmatched: 3. The CDR3 consists of 15 residues. CDR1 MDHEN and CDR2 SYDVKM come from the germline V gene. In nucleotides, the CDR3 is TGTGCCAGCAGTTCACGGACAGGGGCTGGAAACACCATATATTTT. It translates to CASSSRTGAGNTIYF.

This clone was recorded a few times. The chain links TRBV7-9 to TRBJ2-2; 11 positions agree with TRBD2. The CDR3 is made up of 15 amino acids. The germline CDR1 and CDR2 sequences are SEHNR and FQNEAQ (reference sequence). V was pared by 5 bases and J by 5 bases, with 4 bases of the junction left unmatched. CDR3 sequence (DNA): TGTGCCAGCAGCACCTGGACTAGCGGGACCGGGGAGCTGTTTTTT. Protein product: CASSTWTSGTGELFF.

The chain is built from TRBV6-6 and TRBJ1-1; tentative D call: TRBD1 (6 bases). This CDR3 is built from 14 residues. Germline V CDR1 and CDR2: MNHNY, SVGAGI (reference sequence). V was shortened by 4 bases and J by 1 base, with 10 bases between the two germline ends. The CDR3 nucleotides are TGTGCCAGCAGTTTTGGACAGCAGAACACTGAAGCTTTCTTT. This translates into CASSFGQQNTEAFF.

The chain combines TRBV7-2 with TRBJ2-1, with D unresolved. The CDR3 runs 14 residues. V was clipped by 2 bases and J by 5 bases, with 10 bases between them. Germline CDR1 is SGHTA and CDR2 is FQGNSA. The CDR3 DNA reads TGTGCCAGCAGCTTAACTGGTGTCAACAATGAGCAGTTCTTC. Protein product: CASSLTGVNNEQFF.

The chain couples TRBV4-3 to TRBJ1-4, with TRBD1 matching over 7 bases. This CDR3 is built from 15 residues. With 4 bases clipped from V and 4 bases from J, the junction kept 6 bases outside the gene matches. The germline V gene has CDR1 LGHNA and CDR2 YSLEER. The DNA for the CDR3 is TGCGCCAGCAGCCCCACCACAGGGGATAATGAAAAACTGTTTTTT. Translating gives CASSPTTGDNEKLFF.

V gene TRBV5-8 combines with J gene TRBJ2-7, with a weak D call TRBD1 (6 bases). The V end was cut by 7 bases, the J end by 5 bases, with 16 bases between. Germline V lookup: CDR1 SGHTS, CDR2 YDEGEE. This CDR3 is built from 13 residues. This CDR3 reads CASGQQGPHEQYF. The CDR3 region has the DNA TGTGCCAGCGGACAACAGGGCCCCCACGAGCAGTACTTC.

The table lists this clone with a few counts. This rearrangement joins TRBV7-8 to TRBJ1-5; D uncertain. V shed 1 base and J shed 4 bases, with 8 bases lying between them. The CDR3 length is 14 residues. Germline loops: CDR1 SGHVS, CDR2 FQNEAQ. The chain's CDR3 is CASSLDSYNQPQHF. For the CDR3, the DNA is TGTGCCAGCAGCTTAGACAGCTATAATCAGCCCCAGCATTTT.

The chain combines TRBV7-2 with TRBJ2-1; 10 bases match TRBD2. V dropped 0 bases and J dropped 15; count of bases not matched to a gene: 8. CDR3 length: 14 amino acids. Germline CDR1 and CDR2: SGHTA and FQGNSA. CDR3 sequence (DNA): TGTGCCAGCAGCTTAGCTCTAGCGGGAGAAATACCGTTCTTC. It encodes CASSLALAGEIPFF.

V is TRBV4-2 and J is TRBJ2-2; TRBD2 is a possible D gene (6 bases). From germline, CDR1 is LGHNA and CDR2 YNFKEQ. CDR3 length: 17 residues. V gave up 1 base and J gave up 6 bases, with 18 bases separating them. CDR3 in amino acids: CASSQAEGRGNPGELFF. DNA of the CDR3: TGTGCCAGCAGCCAAGCGGAGGGTAGAGGCAACCCCGGGGAGCTGTTTTTT.

The chain uses TRBV5-6 and TRBJ2-1, with 11 bases that match TRBD2. The germline V gene encodes CDR1 SGHDT and CDR2 YYEEEE. The CDR3 sequence is 16 residues long. Trimming removed 5 bases from V and 9 bases from J; junction bases left unmatched: 13. The CDR3 DNA follows: TGTGCCAGCAGTCACTCCGGGACTAGCGGATCTGGTGAGCAGTTCTTC. Residues: CASSHSGTSGSGEQFF.

The chain uses TRBV7-2 and TRBJ2-1; 9 bases map to TRBD2. This CDR3 comprises 14 residues. The V segment lost 3 bases and the J segment 8 bases; nucleotides outside the gene matches: 5. Per germline, CDR1 SGHTA and CDR2 FQGNSA. CDR3 DNA sequence: TGTGCCAGCAGCTTCAGCGGGAGGCTCGATGAGCAGTTCTTC. Translated: CASSFSGRLDEQFF. The whole variable domain, filled in from reference TRBV7-2 and TRBJ2-1, reads GAGVSQSPSNKVTEKGKDVELRCDPISGHTALYWYRQSLGQGLEFLIYFQGNSAPDKSGLPSDRFSAERTGGSVSTLTIQRTQQEDSAVYLCASSFSGRLDEQFFGPGTRLTVL.